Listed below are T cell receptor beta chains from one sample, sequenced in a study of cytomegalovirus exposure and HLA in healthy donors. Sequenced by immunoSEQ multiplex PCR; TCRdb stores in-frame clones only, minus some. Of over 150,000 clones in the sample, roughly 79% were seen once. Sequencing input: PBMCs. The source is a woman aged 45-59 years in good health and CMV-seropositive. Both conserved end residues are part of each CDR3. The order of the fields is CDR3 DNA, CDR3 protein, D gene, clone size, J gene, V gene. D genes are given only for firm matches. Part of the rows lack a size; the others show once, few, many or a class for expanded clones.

DNA: TGTGCCAGCAGCACAACCCCAGGGGGCCACTACGAGCAGTACTTC
CDR3: CASSTTPGGHYEQYF
D: TRBD1
size: .
J: TRBJ2-7
V: TRBV9

DNA: TGTGCCAGCAGCCCCGACTCATACCTCAGGGGGGCTGAAGCTTTCTTT
CDR3: CASSPDSYLRGAEAFF
D: TRBD1
size: .
J: TRBJ1-1
V: TRBV28

DNA: TGTGCCAGCCTCAAGCAGGCCCGGGAGACCCAGTACTTC
CDR3: CASLKQARETQYF
D: .
size: .
J: TRBJ2-5
V: TRBV2

DNA: TGTGCCACCAGCAGAGAGGCAGGTACCTATGGCTACACCTTC
CDR3: CATSREAGTYGYTF
D: .
size: few
J: TRBJ1-2
V: TRBV15

DNA: TGCGCCAGCAGTTCCGGGACAGTCGACACTGAAGCTTTCTTT
CDR3: CASSSGTVDTEAFF
D: TRBD1
size: .
J: TRBJ1-1
V: TRBV5-1

DNA: TGTGCCAGCAGCCGACAGAACAATCAGCCCCAGCATTTT
CDR3: CASSRQNNQPQHF
D: .
size: .
J: TRBJ1-5
V: TRBV2

DNA: TGTGCCAGCTCAGCAGAGTACAGCCCAGAGACCCAGTACTTC
CDR3: CASSAEYSPETQYF
D: .
size: .
J: TRBJ2-5
V: TRBV18

DNA: TGTGCCAGCTCAGCGGGGATGGGACAGGGGATGAGGAACTATGGCTACACCTTC
CDR3: CASSAGMGQGMRNYGYTF
D: TRBD1
size: few
J: TRBJ1-2
V: TRBV18

DNA: TGTGCCAGCACCCCCCGGGCGGGTAATTCACCCCTCCACTTT
CDR3: CASTPRAGNSPLHF
D: .
size: few
J: TRBJ1-6
V: TRBV2

DNA: TGCGCCAGCAGCCAAGAGGGGCTTCAAGAGACCCAGTACTTC
CDR3: CASSQEGLQETQYF
D: .
size: few
J: TRBJ2-5
V: TRBV4-1

DNA: TGTGCCAGTAGTATGACAAAGAACACTGAAGCTTTCTTT
CDR3: CASSMTKNTEAFF
D: .
size: .
J: TRBJ1-1
V: TRBV19

DNA: TGTGCCAGCAGCTTAGATGGGCTAGCGGGAGGTGAGCAGTACTTC
CDR3: CASSLDGLAGGEQYF
D: TRBD2
size: .
J: TRBJ2-7
V: TRBV7-2

DNA: TGTGCCAGCAGCCCTAGCGAAATCACAGATACGCAGTATTTT
CDR3: CASSPSEITDTQYF
D: .
size: .
J: TRBJ2-3
V: TRBV7-3

DNA: TGTGCCAGCAGTGATGGACTCTTGAACACTGAAGCTTTCTTT
CDR3: CASSDGLLNTEAFF
D: .
size: .
J: TRBJ1-1
V: TRBV6-1

DNA: TGTGCCAGTAGTAGCGGACAGGAATCCTACGAGCAGTACTTC
CDR3: CASSSGQESYEQYF
D: TRBD1
size: .
J: TRBJ2-7
V: TRBV19

DNA: TGTGCCTGGGGCGGGACGCTTAGTGGGGGCTACACCTTC
CDR3: CAWGGTLSGGYTF
D: .
size: .
J: TRBJ1-2
V: TRBV30

DNA: TGTGCCACCCCCCCGGGAGGTCAAGAGAATGAGCAGTTCTTC
CDR3: CATPPGGQENEQFF
D: TRBD2
size: .
J: TRBJ2-1
V: TRBV2

DNA: TGTGCCAGCAGCATCCGGGACACTGAAGCTTTCTTT
CDR3: CASSIRDTEAFF
D: .
size: once
J: TRBJ1-1
V: TRBV13

DNA: TGTGCCAGTAGTATAGTCGGGTTTGAAGCTTTCTTT
CDR3: CASSIVGFEAFF
D: .
size: .
J: TRBJ1-1
V: TRBV19

DNA: TGTGCCAGCAGCTTAAGCGACAGGTATTCACCCCTCCACTTT
CDR3: CASSLSDRYSPLHF
D: .
size: once
J: TRBJ1-6
V: TRBV7-2

DNA: TGTGCCAGCCGACTCTCTAGTTACGAGCAGTACTTC
CDR3: CASRLSSYEQYF
D: .
size: .
J: TRBJ2-7
V: TRBV7-9

DNA: TGTGCCAGCAGGGCGGGGGAATCAGACTATGGCTACACCTTC
CDR3: CASRAGESDYGYTF
D: .
size: .
J: TRBJ1-2
V: TRBV7-2

DNA: TGCGCCAGCAGCTTGGAGGGGGCCCCGGACTCCAATGAGCAGTTCTTC
CDR3: CASSLEGAPDSNEQFF
D: TRBD1
size: few
J: TRBJ2-1
V: TRBV5-1

DNA: TGTGCCAGCAGTGACCCGGGAAGCACAGATACGCAGTATTTT
CDR3: CASSDPGSTDTQYF
D: .
size: few
J: TRBJ2-3
V: TRBV27

DNA: TGTGCCAGCAGCTTGGATACAGGGCGTGCTTTCTTT
CDR3: CASSLDTGRAFF
D: .
size: few
J: TRBJ1-1
V: TRBV5-8

DNA: TGTGCCAGCAGCTTCGGGACAGGGGGGACTGAAGCTTTCTTT
CDR3: CASSFGTGGTEAFF
D: TRBD1
size: .
J: TRBJ1-1
V: TRBV5-4

DNA: TGTGCTAGTAACAGGTGGGGCCTTAGCACAGATACGCAGTATTTT
CDR3: CASNRWGLSTDTQYF
D: .
size: .
J: TRBJ2-3
V: TRBV12-5

DNA: TGTGCCAGTCACGGCGGGGGGGTGGGAGATACGCAGTATTTT
CDR3: CASHGGGVGDTQYF
D: TRBD2
size: .
J: TRBJ2-3
V: TRBV6-1

DNA: TGTGCCAGCAGTTCCGCGGGACAGGGGGCTAGTCGGGATGGCTACACCTTC
CDR3: CASSSAGQGASRDGYTF
D: TRBD1
size: once
J: TRBJ1-2
V: TRBV28

DNA: TGTGCCAGCAGCCTTGGGAGGCCCTCCTATGGCTACACCTTC
CDR3: CASSLGRPSYGYTF
D: .
size: .
J: TRBJ1-2
V: TRBV5-8

DNA: TGTGCCAGCAGCCCCTTGGTGGTACTTGAAGTGGGCTACACCTTC
CDR3: CASSPLVVLEVGYTF
D: .
size: .
J: TRBJ1-2
V: TRBV7-2

DNA: TGTGCCAGTAGTAGGAGGGGGGGCAATGAGCAGTTCTTC
CDR3: CASSRRGGNEQFF
D: .
size: .
J: TRBJ2-1
V: TRBV19

DNA: TGTGCCTGGAGTTTACAGTCTGAAGCTTTCTTT
CDR3: CAWSLQSEAFF
D: .
size: .
J: TRBJ1-1
V: TRBV30

DNA: TGCGCCAGCAGTCACCCGTCGACAGGGGAGTGGGTCACTGAAGCTTTCTTT
CDR3: CASSHPSTGEWVTEAFF
D: TRBD1
size: once
J: TRBJ1-1
V: TRBV23-1

DNA: TGTGCCAGCAGCTTGGGACAGGGTAGCTATAATTCACCCCTCCACTTT
CDR3: CASSLGQGSYNSPLHF
D: TRBD1
size: few
J: TRBJ1-6
V: TRBV5-6

DNA: TGTGCCAGCAGCCCAATCGTGGGGACAGACACCTACGAGCAGTACTTC
CDR3: CASSPIVGTDTYEQYF
D: TRBD1
size: once
J: TRBJ2-7
V: TRBV5-5

DNA: TGTGCCAGCAGTGGTAGCGGGGGGTACACAGATACGCAGTATTTT
CDR3: CASSGSGGYTDTQYF
D: TRBD2
size: .
J: TRBJ2-3
V: TRBV6-1

DNA: TGTGCCAGCAGCTTTAGTACAGGGATCCCCCCCGGGGAGCTGTTTTTT
CDR3: CASSFSTGIPPGELFF
D: .
size: .
J: TRBJ2-2
V: TRBV7-3

DNA: TGTGCCAGTAGCGACGGACAGGTACACACTGAAGCTTTCTTT
CDR3: CASSDGQVHTEAFF
D: TRBD1
size: .
J: TRBJ1-1
V: TRBV19

DNA: TGTGCCAGCAGCGCCAGGGGTTTGAACACTGAAGCTTTCTTT
CDR3: CASSARGLNTEAFF
D: .
size: .
J: TRBJ1-1
V: TRBV9

DNA: TGCGCCAGCAGCCCCGCCGTGGGGGCCAACGGCCTGACTTTC
CDR3: CASSPAVGANGLTF
D: .
size: .
J: TRBJ2-6
V: TRBV5-1

DNA: TGTGCCAGCAGCCCACGGGTAGGGGGCAATGAAAAACTGTTTTTT
CDR3: CASSPRVGGNEKLFF
D: TRBD1
size: .
J: TRBJ1-4
V: TRBV5-8

DNA: TGTGCCAGTAGTATTCCCGGGGACTATAATTCACCCCTCCACTTT
CDR3: CASSIPGDYNSPLHF
D: .
size: .
J: TRBJ1-6
V: TRBV19

DNA: TGTGCCAGTAGTCCCGGACAGGGGGTAAGGTGGGGCTACACCTTC
CDR3: CASSPGQGVRWGYTF
D: TRBD1
size: .
J: TRBJ1-2
V: TRBV19

DNA: TGTGCCTGGAGTTCAACCGGGACTAGCGGGAGCTCCTACAATGAGCAGTTCTTC
CDR3: CAWSSTGTSGSSYNEQFF
D: TRBD2
size: .
J: TRBJ2-1
V: TRBV30

DNA: TGTGCCAGCAGCTTCGGCCAGGGTTCTGAAAAACTGTTTTTT
CDR3: CASSFGQGSEKLFF
D: .
size: .
J: TRBJ1-4
V: TRBV7-2